This T cell receptor (beta chain) was identified during a study of tumor-infiltrating lymphocytes in primary liver carcinoma. Turning to the study itself: Tumors measured roughly 4.2 to 10 cm and were stage T1-T3 N0M0.

RNA isolated from unsorted whole blood supplied the blood RNA, with germline DNA also extracted. TCR beta cDNA was prepared out of approximately 500 ng total RNA by means of a constant-region primer. Employing slightly modified ARM-PCR, three nested multiplex PCR rounds were run, and these gave rise to the TCR beta libraries. Investigators reported that the first two PCR rounds, at about 11 cycles each, used TRBV1-TRBV30 forward primers with a C-beta reverse primer. One entry per CDR3 protein results from TCRdb running MiXCR on the multiplex PCR reads. In the table there are about 180,000 distinct CDR3 sequences, 60% of which are singletons. The CDR3 is 14 amino acids. Trimming stripped 3 bases from V and 9 bases from J, with 18 bases between. Germline V gene data show CDR1 as MNHNS and CDR2 as SASEGT. In regard to this clonotype: Its antigen is unknown.

Points from the study as a whole: A significantly higher top-250-clone fraction was found in tumors than in blood (p = 0.039).

The chain uses TRBV6-1 and TRBJ2-7; TRBD1 or TRBD2 may be the D gene (5 bases each). The TCR originated in a man aged 40-50 years with primary liver carcinoma and hepatitis B virus infection. The sequenced sample consisted of peripheral blood. The CDR3 sequence is CASSEGRASKGQYF. The CDR3 bases are TGTGCCAGCAGTGAGGGACGGGCGTCTAAGGGGCAGTACTTC.